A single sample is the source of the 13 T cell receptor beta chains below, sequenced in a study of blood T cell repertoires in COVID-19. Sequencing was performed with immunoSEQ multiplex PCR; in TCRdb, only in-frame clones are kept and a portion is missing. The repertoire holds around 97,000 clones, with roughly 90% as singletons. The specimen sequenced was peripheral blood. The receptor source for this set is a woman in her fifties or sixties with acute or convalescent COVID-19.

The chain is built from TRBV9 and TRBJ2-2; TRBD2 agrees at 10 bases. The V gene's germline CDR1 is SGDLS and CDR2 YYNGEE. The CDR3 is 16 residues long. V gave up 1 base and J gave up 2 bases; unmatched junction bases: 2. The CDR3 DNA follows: TGTGCCAGCAGCGTAATACTAGCGGGAAACACCGGGGAGCTGTTTTTT. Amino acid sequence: CASSVILAGNTGELFF.

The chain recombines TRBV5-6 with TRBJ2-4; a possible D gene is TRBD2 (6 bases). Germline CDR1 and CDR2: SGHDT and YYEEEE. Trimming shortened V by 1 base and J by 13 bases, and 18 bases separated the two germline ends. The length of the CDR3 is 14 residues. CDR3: CASSLKPDGSAQYF. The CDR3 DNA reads TGTGCCAGCAGCTTGAAACCCGACGGGAGTGCGCAGTACTTC.

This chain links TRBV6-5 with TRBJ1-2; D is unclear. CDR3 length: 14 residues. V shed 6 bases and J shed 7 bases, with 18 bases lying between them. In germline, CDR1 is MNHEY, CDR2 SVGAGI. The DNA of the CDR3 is TGTGCCAGCAGCCCCGGGTTTTTCCCCGGTGGCTACACCTTC. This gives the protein CASSPGFFPGGYTF.

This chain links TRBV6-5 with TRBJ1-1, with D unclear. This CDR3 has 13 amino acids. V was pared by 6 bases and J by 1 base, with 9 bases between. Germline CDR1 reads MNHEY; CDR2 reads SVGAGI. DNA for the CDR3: TGTGCCAGCAGCAATCCGCGGAACACTGAAGCTTTCTTT. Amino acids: CASSNPRNTEAFF.

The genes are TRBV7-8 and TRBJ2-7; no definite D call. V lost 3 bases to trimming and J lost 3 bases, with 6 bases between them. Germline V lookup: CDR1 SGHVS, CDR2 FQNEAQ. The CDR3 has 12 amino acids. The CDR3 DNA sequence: TGTGCCAGCAGCTTGTCCCTCTACGAGCAGTACGTC. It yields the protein CASSLSLYEQYV.

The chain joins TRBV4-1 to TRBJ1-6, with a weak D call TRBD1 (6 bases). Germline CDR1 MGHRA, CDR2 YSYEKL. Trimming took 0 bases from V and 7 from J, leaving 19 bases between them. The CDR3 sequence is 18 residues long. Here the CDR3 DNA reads TGCGCCAGCAGCCAAGAGGTCCCCCTACAGGGTTCGAATTCACCCCTCCACTTT. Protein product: CASSQEVPLQGSNSPLHF.

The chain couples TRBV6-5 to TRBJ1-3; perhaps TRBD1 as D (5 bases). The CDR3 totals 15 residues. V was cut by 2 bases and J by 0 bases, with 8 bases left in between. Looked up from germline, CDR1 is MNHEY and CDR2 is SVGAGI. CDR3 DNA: TGTGCCAGCAGTTACCGGGGGGGCTCTGGAAACACCATATATTTT. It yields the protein CASSYRGGSGNTIYF.

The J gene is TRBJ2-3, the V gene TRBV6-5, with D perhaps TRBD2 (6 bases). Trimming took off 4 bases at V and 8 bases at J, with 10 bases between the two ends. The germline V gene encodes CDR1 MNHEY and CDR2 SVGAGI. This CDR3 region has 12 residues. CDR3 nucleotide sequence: TGTGCCAGCAGTTCGGGACTTGGTACGCAGTATTTT. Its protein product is CASSSGLGTQYF.

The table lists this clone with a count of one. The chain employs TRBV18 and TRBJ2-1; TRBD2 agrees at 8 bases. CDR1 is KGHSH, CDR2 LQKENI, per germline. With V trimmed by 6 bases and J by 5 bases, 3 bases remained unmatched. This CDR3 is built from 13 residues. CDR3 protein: CASSPGLDNEQFF. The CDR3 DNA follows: TGTGCCAGCTCCCCGGGACTAGACAATGAGCAGTTCTTC.

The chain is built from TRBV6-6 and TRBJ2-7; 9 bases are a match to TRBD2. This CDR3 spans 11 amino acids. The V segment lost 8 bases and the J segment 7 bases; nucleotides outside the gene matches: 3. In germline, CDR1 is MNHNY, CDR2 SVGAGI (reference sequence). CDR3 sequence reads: CASGSGSEQYV. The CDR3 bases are TGTGCCAGCGGTAGCGGGAGTGAGCAGTACGTC.

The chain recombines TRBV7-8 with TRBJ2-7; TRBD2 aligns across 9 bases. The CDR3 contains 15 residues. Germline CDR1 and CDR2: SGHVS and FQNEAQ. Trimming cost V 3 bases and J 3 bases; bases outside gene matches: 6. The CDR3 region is CASSFVTSGYYEQYF. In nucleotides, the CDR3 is TGTGCCAGCAGCTTCGTGACTAGCGGCTACTACGAGCAGTACTTC.

The DNA for the CDR3 is TGTGCCAGCAGCCCAAGGACAGGGGGGAACACCGGGGAGCTGTTTTTT. It specifies CASSPRTGGNTGELFF. This rearrangement joins TRBV7-8 to TRBJ2-2, with 10 bases fitting TRBD1. The germline CDR1 and CDR2 sequences are SGHVS and FQNEAQ. The CDR3 consists of 16 residues. The V and J ends lost 5 bases and 1 base, in that order; junction bases with no gene match: 4. The complete variable domain, with remaining parts taken from reference TRBV7-8 and TRBJ2-2, reads GAGVSQSPRYKVAKRGQDVALRCDPISGHVSLFWYQQALGQGPEFLTYFQNEAQLDKSGLPSDRFFAERPEGSVSTLKIQRTQQEDSAVYLCASSPRTGGNTGELFFGEGSRLTVL.

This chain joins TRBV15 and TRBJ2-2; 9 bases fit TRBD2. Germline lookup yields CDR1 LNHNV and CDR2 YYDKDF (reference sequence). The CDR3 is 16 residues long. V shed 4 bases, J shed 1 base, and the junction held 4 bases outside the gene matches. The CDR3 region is CATSKSSGRNTGELFF. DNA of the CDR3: TGTGCCACCAGCAAAAGTAGCGGGAGGAACACCGGGGAGCTGTTTTTT.